This entry concerns a single T cell receptor beta chain. Its antigen remains unidentified. Base qualities are missing; no much larger clone stands one base away. The immunoSEQ Assay, a bias-controlled multiplex PCR, was used to amplify TCRbeta CDR3 regions from genomic DNA. Per the authors' processing: Within the assay, amplification of reference gene primers was used to estimate how many nucleated cells each sample contained. To quantify the absolute abundance of each unique TCRbeta CDR3 rearrangement, sequence reads were collapsed and filtered. For each sample, productive Simpson clonality was calculated by taking the square root of Simpson's diversity index across productive rearrangements. Here the immuneACCESS table is served through TCRdb, limited to in-frame sequences with V and J called. Missing clones are a known gap in these copies; in checked studies unresolved V genes cover under half, and the rest lacks a known reason. That table furnishes V, J and clone size, whereas the DNA furnished D and trimming. The sample table contains 250,000 or so clones; only one count was recorded for 87% of them. The ten largest clonotypes hold less than 1.6% of the sample.

V was cut back by 4 bases and J by 1 base, leaving a gap of 9 bases between them. Counted from cysteine to phenylalanine, this CDR3 has 14 amino acids. Only the CDR3 DNA is retained, 42 bases long and in frame from the first base. Looking up the germline V gene yields CDR1 SGDLS and CDR2 YYNGEE. The data belong to a study of blood T cell repertoires in COVID-19 (dated by TCRdb to 2020 to 2022). Regarding the research as a whole: Samples from collaborators originated in the United States, Italy and Spain and spanned both the acute and convalescent phases of COVID-19. The repertoires were released in a freely available public database intended as a resource for research on the immune response to SARS-CoV-2. Samples came from the ongoing ImmuneRACE study (first 160 participants) plus 1,254 subjects from 6 global collaborators. Deeply sampled blood TCRbeta repertoires from subjects exposed to, actively infected with, or recovered from COVID-19 were included in the dataset. HLA class I and class II types, where available, came from metadata supplied by the sample provider rather than from assay-based typing. Nearly every sample came with metadata listing a de-identified subject ID, COVID-19 status, age in years and sex. The material from the prospective study consisted of cDNA or gDNA derived from T cells, B-cell-depleted T cells, or PBMCs.

Samples from volunteer blood donors who had recovered from COVID-19 were contributed by a second Seattle source. Each collaborating institution followed its own protocols to collect whole blood in K2EDTA tubes. Collaborator samples were shipped for TCRbeta analysis as frozen whole blood, isolated PBMCs, or DNA extracted from either sample type. Broader findings and caveats from the paper: How much clinical and demographic metadata was included differed by source and by participant, and the metadata was provided uncurated.

Sequencing was performed on peripheral blood. This receptor chain uses TRBV9 and TRBJ2-1; the D gene identity is not certain. This receptor was taken from a woman between 35 and 50 years old who had recovered from COVID-19. The DNA sequence is given as TGTGCCAGCAGCCTCCTTAGTTCCTACAATGAGCAGTTCTTC. Translated, it gives CASSLLSSYNEQFF. Joined to the reference TRBV9 and TRBJ2-1 proteins, this CDR3 gives the full variable domain: DSGVTQTPKHLITATGQRVTLRCSPRSGDLSVYWYQQSLDQGLQFLIQYYNGEERAKGNILERFSAQQFPDLHSELNLSSLELGDSALYFCASSLLSSYNEQFFGPGTRLTVL.